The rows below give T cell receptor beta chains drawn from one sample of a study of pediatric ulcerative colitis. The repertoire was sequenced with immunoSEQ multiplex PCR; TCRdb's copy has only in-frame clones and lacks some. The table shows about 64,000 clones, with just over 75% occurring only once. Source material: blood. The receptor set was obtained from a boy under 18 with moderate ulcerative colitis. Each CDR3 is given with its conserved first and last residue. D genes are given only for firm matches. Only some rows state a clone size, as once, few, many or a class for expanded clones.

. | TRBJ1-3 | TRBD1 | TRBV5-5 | CASSLGTGEVLGNTIYF | TGTGCCAGCAGTTTGGGGACAGGGGAAGTTCTCGGAAACACCATATATTTT
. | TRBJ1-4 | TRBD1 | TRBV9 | CASSVQGASNEKLFF | TGTGCCAGCAGCGTACAGGGGGCGTCTAATGAAAAACTGTTTTTT
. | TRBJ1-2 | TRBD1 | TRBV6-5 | CASSYRTGGAYGYTF | TGTGCCAGCAGTTACCGGACAGGGGGCGCCTATGGCTACACCTTC
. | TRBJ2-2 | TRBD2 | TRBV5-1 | CASSKPGGTGELFF | TGCGCCAGCAGCAAGCCGGGGGGCACCGGGGAGCTGTTTTTT
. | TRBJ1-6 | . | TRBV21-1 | CASRDRLGGNSPLHF | TGTGCCAGCAGAGACAGGCTGGGGGGTAATTCACCCCTCCACTTT
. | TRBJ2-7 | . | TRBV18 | CASSPHANEQYF | TGTGCCAGCTCACCACATGCGAACGAGCAGTACTTC
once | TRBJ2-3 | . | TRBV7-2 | CASSLAHGTDTQYF | TGTGCCAGCAGCTTAGCGCACGGTACAGATACGCAGTATTTT
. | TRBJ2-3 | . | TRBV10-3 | CAIGSGAVSRVADTQYF | TGTGCCATCGGAAGCGGTGCGGTGTCCAGGGTGGCAGATACGCAGTATTTT
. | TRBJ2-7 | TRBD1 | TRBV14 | CASSVRDRALRSYEQYF | TGTGCCAGCAGCGTACGGGACAGGGCTCTCCGCTCCTACGAGCAGTACTTC
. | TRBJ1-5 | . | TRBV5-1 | CASSLGNSNQPQHF | TGCGCCAGCAGCTTGGGAAATAGCAATCAGCCCCAGCATTTT
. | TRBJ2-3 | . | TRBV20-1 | CSAKSPDTQYF | TGCAGTGCCAAAAGCCCAGATACGCAGTATTTT
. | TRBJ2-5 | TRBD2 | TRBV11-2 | CASTFRVLAGGAPETQYF | TGTGCCAGCACCTTCAGGGTGTTAGCGGGGGGGGCACCGGAGACCCAGTACTTC
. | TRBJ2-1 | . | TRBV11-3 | CASSPGPNEQFF | TGTGCCAGCAGCCCGGGACCCAATGAGCAGTTCTTC
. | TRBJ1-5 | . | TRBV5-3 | CARSLQPLQFFRPQHF | TGTGCCAGAAGCCTCCAACCATTACAGTTCTTTCGGCCCCAGCATTTT
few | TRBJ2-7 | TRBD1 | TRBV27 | CATGTAIEQYF | TGTGCCACCGGGACAGCCATCGAGCAGTACTTC
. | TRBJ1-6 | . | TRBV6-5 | CASSYSGTLNSPLHF | TGTGCCAGCAGTTACTCGGGCACGTTGAATTCACCCCTCCACTTT
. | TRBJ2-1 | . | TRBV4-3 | CASSQSENEQFF | TGCGCCAGCAGCCAAAGTGAGAATGAGCAGTTCTTC
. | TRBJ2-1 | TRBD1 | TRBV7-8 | CASSLSGQGANNEQFF | TGTGCCAGCAGCTTAAGCGGGCAGGGGGCCAACAATGAGCAGTTCTTC
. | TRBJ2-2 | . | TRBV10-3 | CAIKSGTNTGELFF | TGTGCCATTAAGTCGGGGACGAACACCGGGGAGCTGTTTTTT
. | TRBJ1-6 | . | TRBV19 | CASSSEGGYNSPLHF | TGTGCCAGTAGCTCCGAAGGGGGGTATAATTCACCCCTCCACTTT
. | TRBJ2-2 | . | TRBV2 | CASSLRRGVANTGELFF | TGTGCCAGCAGTCTCCGTCGGGGCGTTGCGAACACCGGGGAGCTGTTTTTT
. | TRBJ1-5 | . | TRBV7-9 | CASSLASNQPQHF | TGTGCCAGCAGCTTAGCAAGCAATCAGCCCCAGCATTTT
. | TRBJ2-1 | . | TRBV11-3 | CASSLEDTGEQFF | TGTGCCAGCAGCTTAGAGGACACTGGTGAGCAGTTCTTC
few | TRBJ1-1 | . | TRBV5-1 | CASSRGDTEAFF | TGCGCCAGCAGTAGGGGGGACACTGAAGCTTTCTTT
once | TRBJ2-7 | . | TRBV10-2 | CASRGLYYEQYF | TGCGCCAGCAGGGGACTTTACTACGAGCAGTACTTC
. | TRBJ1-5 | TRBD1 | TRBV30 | CAWSGAGTGNVYSNQPQHF | TGTGCCTGGAGTGGGGCCGGGACAGGGAACGTTTATAGCAATCAGCCCCAGCATTTT